This T cell receptor (beta chain) was sequenced during a study of shared clonotypes between healthy human individuals. Assay: immunoSEQ multiplex PCR; the TCRdb copy retains only in-frame clones and omits some. The sample has about 460,000 clones, roughly four fifths seen once; the top ten hold around 12%. In germline, CDR1 is SGHTA, CDR2 FQGTGA. CDR3 length equals 14 residues. Deletions cut 5 bases from V and 9 bases from J, with 19 bases between. There are a few counts of this clone. The V call is TRBV7-3, the J call TRBJ1-1; tentative D call: TRBD1 (5 bases). This clonotype was obtained from a woman between 40 and 50 years old in good health. Some clones in this sample may be carry-over from other donors' samples. Sequencing input: PBMCs. The CDR3 bases are TGTGCCAGCAGCCCCTCCGGCGGGGCCCGACAAGCTTTCTTT. Translating it yields CASSPSGGARQAFF.